This T cell receptor beta chain was obtained from a study of control samples from healthy donors and cancer patients. Profiled with immunoSEQ multiplex PCR; TCRdb holds only in-frame clones, not every one. The sample has about 82,000 clones, approximately 87% seen once; the top ten hold more than 15%. From germline, CDR1 is GTSNPN and CDR2 SVGIG (reference sequence). Deletions cut 3 bases from V and 7 bases from J, with 13 bases between. The CDR3 spans 14 residues. Sequenced: blood. The receptor's source is a middle-aged man in good health. V is TRBV30 and J is TRBJ1-6; tentative D call: TRBD1 (6 bases). The CDR3 loop reads CAWRKQGSNSPLHF. Written as DNA, the CDR3 is TGTGCCTGGAGGAAACAGGGCTCGAATTCACCCCTCCACTTT.